One and the same sample provided the 13 T cell receptor beta chains below, sequenced in a study of regulatory T cells in long-lasting Graves disease. The TCR beta library used iRepertoire HTBI primers with Arm-PCR amplification of CDR3. In TCRdb, the multiplex PCR reads were re-called with MiXCR into one record per CDR3 protein. The table lists about 460,000 distinct CDR3 sequences, 13% to 15% of them singletons. Described time point: newly diagnosed GD, antithyroid drugs for less than 3 months. Making the TCR library involved RNA that had been extracted from PBMCs. Separately, the same data were catalogued under a study of T cells in Graves' hyperthyroidism and ophthalmopathy.

This sample comprised peripheral blood mononuclear cells (PBMCs), obtained at new diagnosis, from a patient treated with antithyroid drugs. The receptors stem from a woman between 50 and 59 years old with Graves disease.

V usage is TRBV6-2 or TRBV6-3 and J usage is TRBJ2-3, with D possibly being TRBD2 (6 bases). The CDR3 runs 13 residues. CDR1 is MNHEY and CDR2 is SVGEGT in the germline V gene. The V gene lost 7 bases and the J gene lost 4 bases, with 12 bases spanning the gap. DNA for the CDR3: TGTGCCAGCATACTAGCCCCGCCAGATACGCAGTATTTT. This codes for CASILAPPDTQYF.

This clonotype was recorded a few times. This chain connects TRBV4-1 to TRBJ2-2; 8 positions agree with TRBD2. This CDR3 comprises 15 residues. CDR1 is MGHRA and CDR2 is YSYEKL in the germline V gene. After removal of 4 bases from V and 5 bases from J, the junction contained 6 bases not matched to a gene. This chain's CDR3 is CASSPPTSGTGELFF. The CDR3 nucleotides are TGCGCCAGCAGCCCCCCCACTAGCGGTACCGGGGAGCTGTTTTTT.

This clonotype was found once. The V and J genes are TRBV18 and TRBJ2-5; 9 nucleotides line up with TRBD1. The CDR3 is made up of 20 amino acids. CDR1 is KGHSH, CDR2 LQKENI, per germline. The J segment lost 3 bases and the V segment lost 6 bases, leaving 23 bases of the junction unmatched. In DNA, the CDR3 is TGTGCCAGCTCCCCCCGTAGGCGGGACAGGGCCCTCATCAGCGAAGAGACCCAGTACTTC. Translation: CASSPRRRDRALISEETQYF.

The rearrangement links TRBV6-2 or TRBV6-3 to TRBJ2-3; 9 nucleotides line up with TRBD2. V lost 0 bases to trimming and J lost 2 bases; unmatched junction nucleotides: 6. The germline CDR1 and CDR2 sequences are MNHEY and SVGEGT. The CDR3 length is 17 residues. CDR3 protein: CASSYSSSGTYTDTQYF. The CDR3 nucleotides read TGTGCCAGCAGTTACTCGTCTAGCGGGACCTACACAGATACGCAGTATTTT.

This clonotype was seen at least ten times. This rearrangement joins TRBV6-5 to TRBJ2-5, with TRBD2 matching 10 bases. Germline V gene lookup returns CDR1 MNHEY and CDR2 SVGAGI. V was clipped by 0 bases and J by 5 bases; unmatched bases: 6. The CDR3 has 16 residues. Here the CDR3 DNA reads TGTGCCAGCAGTTACTCTGGACTAGCGGAAACGGAGACCCAGTACTTC. It yields the protein CASSYSGLAETETQYF.

The sample holds one count of this clonotype. This chain joins TRBV3-1 and TRBJ1-2; no clear D. Germline V gene lookup returns CDR1 LGHDT and CDR2 YNNKEL (reference sequence). This CDR3 is built from 15 residues. V lost 0 bases, J lost 5 bases, and 13 bases lay in between. The CDR3 DNA reads as TGTGCCAGCAGCCAAGATGGGAGCGCGCGGTATGGCTACACCTTC. Translating gives CASSQDGSARYGYTF.

There are many counts of this clonotype. V and J are TRBV24-1 and TRBJ1-2, with a weak D call TRBD1 (6 bases). Germline CDR1 is KGHDR and CDR2 is SFDVKD. With 3 bases removed from V and 4 bases from J, the gap between germline ends came to 8 bases. The CDR3 spans 13 residues. This chain's CDR3 is CATSDDRSYGYTF. In DNA, the CDR3 is TGTGCCACCAGTGATGACAGGAGCTATGGCTACACCTTC.

The table lists this clonotype with many counts. The chain joins TRBV6-1 to TRBJ2-7; 7 nucleotides align to TRBD1. V was clipped by 6 bases and J by 3 bases; unmatched bases: 8. The CDR3 extends over 14 amino acids. The germline V gene has CDR1 MNHNS and CDR2 SASEGT. The CDR3 is CASRGTVTYYEQYF. For the CDR3, the DNA is TGTGCCAGCAGGGGGACAGTTACTTACTACGAGCAGTACTTC.

This clonotype was picked up a small number of times. The V call is TRBV28, the J call TRBJ1-6; D uncertain. Trimming stripped 0 bases from V and 5 bases from J, with 5 bases between. The CDR3 loop spans 14 amino acids. Germline V lookup: CDR1 MDHEN, CDR2 SYDVKM. The CDR3 DNA reads TGTGCCAGCAGTTTATGGGGTAATAATTCACCCCTCCACTTT. Amino acids: CASSLWGNNSPLHF.

As for this clonotype: This may be a read error, as it is one base from a much larger clone. The V gene is TRBV6-1, the J gene TRBJ1-1; D possibly corresponds to TRBD1 (6 bases). This CDR3 comprises 15 residues. Germline V gene data show CDR1 as MNHNS and CDR2 as SASEGT. CDR3 amino acids: CASISPGAVVTEALF. The CDR3 region has the DNA TGTGCCAGCATTTCCCCAGGGGCGGTGGTCACTGAAGCTCTCTTT.

V and J are TRBV12-3 or TRBV12-4 and TRBJ2-6; D gene unclear. The length of the CDR3 is 16 residues. V lost 0 bases and J lost 0, with 6 bases in between. The CDR3 here is CASSLARSSGANVLTF. The CDR3 bases are TGTGCCAGCAGTTTAGCGCGATCCTCTGGGGCCAACGTCCTGACTTTC.

The chain joins TRBV27 to TRBJ2-3; 14 bases fit TRBD2. V trimming: 11 bases; J trimming: 6 bases; junction bases outside the gene matches: 13. This CDR3 has 16 amino acids. CDR1 is MNHEY and CDR2 is SMNVEV in the germline V gene (reference sequence). The CDR3 region has the DNA TGTGCCGAACCTGGGACTAGCGGGAGAGTATCCGATACGCAGTATTTT. Translating gives CAEPGTSGRVSDTQYF.

In its sample, this clonotype was seen a few times. V gene TRBV18 combines with J gene TRBJ2-2, with 7 bases lining up with TRBD2. Germline V gene sequence: CDR1 KGHSH, CDR2 LQKENI. V was clipped by 4 bases and J by 3 bases; unmatched bases: 5. The CDR3 runs to 15 residues. Here the CDR3 DNA reads TGTGCCAGCTCACGAAGCGGGACTGACACCGGGGAGCTGTTTTTT. It yields the protein CASSRSGTDTGELFF.